This paragraph covers one T cell receptor beta chain sequence. Antigen specificity is unknown. The source of the sample is a study of T cell responses to AZD1222 COVID-19 vaccine. Findings and limits, study-wide: Epitopes outside B.1.351 and B.1.1.7 mutated regions reportedly drew nearly half of spike TCRs. Regions 160-218 and 743-854 held dominance among vaccine-associated CD4 TCRs, which spanned spike. Samples come after the peak T cell response, not at day 14. The donor group comprised mostly white British people and more females; the analysis possibly underestimated clonal diversity.

CDR1 SQVTM and CDR2 ANQGSEA come from the germline V gene. The CDR3 has 19 amino acids. V shed 4 bases and J 4 bases; nucleotides not matched to a gene: 23. Sequenced by immunoSEQ multiplex PCR; TCRdb stores in-frame clones only, minus some. The sample lists more than 250,000 clones, more than 80% seen once, with 0.5% to 0.7% in the top ten. The V call is TRBV29-1, the J call TRBJ1-2; TRBD1 matches at 8 bases. The origin of this receptor is an adult in good health. Sequencing was performed on peripheral blood, taken on day 0 of AZD1222 vaccination. The CDR3 is CSVVGGGQGGIPAGYGYTF. CDR3 DNA sequence: TGCAGCGTTGTGGGGGGTGGACAGGGAGGTATCCCTGCCGGCTATGGCTACACCTTC.